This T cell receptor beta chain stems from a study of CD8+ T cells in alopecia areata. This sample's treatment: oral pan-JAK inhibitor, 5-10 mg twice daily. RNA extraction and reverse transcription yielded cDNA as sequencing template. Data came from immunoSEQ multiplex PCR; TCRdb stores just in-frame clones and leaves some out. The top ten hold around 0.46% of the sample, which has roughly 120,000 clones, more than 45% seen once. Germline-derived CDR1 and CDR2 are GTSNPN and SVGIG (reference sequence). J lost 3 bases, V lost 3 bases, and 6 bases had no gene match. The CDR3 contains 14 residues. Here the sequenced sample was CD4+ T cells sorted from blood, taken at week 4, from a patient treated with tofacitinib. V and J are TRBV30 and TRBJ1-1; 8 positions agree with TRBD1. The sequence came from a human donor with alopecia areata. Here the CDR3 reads CAWRRTGRDTEAFF. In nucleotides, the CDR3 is TGTGCCTGGAGGCGGACAGGGAGGGACACTGAAGCTTTCTTT. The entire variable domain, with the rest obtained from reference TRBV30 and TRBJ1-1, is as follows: SQTIHQWPATLVQPVGSPLSLECTVEGTSNPNLYWYRQAAGRGLQLLFYSVGIGQISSEVPQNLSASRPQDRQFILSSKKLLLSDSGFYLCAWRRTGRDTEAFFGQGTRLTVV.